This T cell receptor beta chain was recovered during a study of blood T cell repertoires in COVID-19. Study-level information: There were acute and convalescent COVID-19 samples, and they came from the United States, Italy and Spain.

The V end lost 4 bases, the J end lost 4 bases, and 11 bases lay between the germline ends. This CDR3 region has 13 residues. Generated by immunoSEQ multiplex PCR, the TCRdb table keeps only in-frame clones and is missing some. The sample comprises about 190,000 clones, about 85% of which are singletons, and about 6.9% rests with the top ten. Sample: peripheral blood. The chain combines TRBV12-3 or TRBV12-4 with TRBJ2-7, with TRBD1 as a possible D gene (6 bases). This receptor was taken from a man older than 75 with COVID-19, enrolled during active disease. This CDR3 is CASSYKGGYEQYF. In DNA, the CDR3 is TGTGCCAGCAGTTATAAAGGGGGATACGAGCAGTACTTC.